This T cell receptor (beta chain) was sequenced in a study of blood T cell repertoires in COVID-19. Overall study context: Sites in the United States, Italy and Spain provided acute and convalescent COVID-19 samples.

The table came from immunoSEQ multiplex PCR; TCRdb's copy has only in-frame clones and leaves some out. This table holds over 65,000 clones, around 90% found once. The CDR3 contains 15 residues. CDR1 and CDR2 (germline): SGHRS, YFSETQ. After removal of 4 bases from V and 3 bases from J, the junction contained 6 bases not matched to a gene. This clone has just one count. The V gene is TRBV5-1, the J gene TRBJ2-2; TRBD2 matches at 7 bases. This clonotype was obtained from a human donor in a cohort sampled during active COVID-19. The sequenced material came from peripheral blood. The CDR3 protein is CASSIGLGDTGELFF. CDR3 nucleotide sequence: TGCGCCAGCAGCATTGGACTAGGGGACACCGGGGAGCTGTTTTTT.